This TCR beta chain came from a study of cytomegalovirus exposure and HLA in healthy donors. Primers: 60 Vbeta forward and 13 Jbeta reverse. In the source study's methods: Tens of millions of unique TCR beta chains, roughly 10 million shared, were counted in a later analysis. The method was immunoSEQ multiplex PCR; TCRdb's version includes in-frame clones alone and lacks a portion of them. D and trimming were read from the DNA, whereas the V and J calls and clone size are those reported in that table. This repertoire shows about 67,000 clones, 68% found once; its top ten account for about 1.9%. Trimming removed 5 bases from V and 5 bases from J, with 9 bases in between. The germline V gene has CDR1 SGHVS and CDR2 FQNEAQ. This CDR3 has 12 amino acids.

Sequenced input: PBMCs. This chain links TRBV7-8 with TRBJ2-5; D remains unclear. The clonotype originates from a woman in her twenties or thirties in good health and CMV-seronegative. The CDR3, as DNA: TGTGCCAGCAGCCCCGCACGGGAGACCCAGTACTTC. Protein product: CASSPARETQYF. The full variable domain, in which reference TRBV7-8 and TRBJ2-5 provide the parts outside the CDR3, is GAGVSQSPRYKVAKRGQDVALRCDPISGHVSLFWYQQALGQGPEFLTYFQNEAQLDKSGLPSDRFFAERPEGSVSTLKIQRTQQEDSAVYLCASSPARETQYFGPGTRLLVL.